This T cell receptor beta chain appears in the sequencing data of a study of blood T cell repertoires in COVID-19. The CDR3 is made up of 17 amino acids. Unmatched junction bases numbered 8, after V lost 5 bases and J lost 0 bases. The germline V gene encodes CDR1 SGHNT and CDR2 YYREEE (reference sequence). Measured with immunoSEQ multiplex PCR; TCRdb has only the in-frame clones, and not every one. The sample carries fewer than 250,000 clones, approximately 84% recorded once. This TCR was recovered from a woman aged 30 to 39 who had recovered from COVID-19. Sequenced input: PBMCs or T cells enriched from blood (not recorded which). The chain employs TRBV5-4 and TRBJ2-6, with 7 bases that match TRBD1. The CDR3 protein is CASSPGQLSSGANVLTF. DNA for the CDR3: TGTGCCAGCAGTCCGGGACAGCTTAGCTCTGGGGCCAACGTCCTGACTTTC.